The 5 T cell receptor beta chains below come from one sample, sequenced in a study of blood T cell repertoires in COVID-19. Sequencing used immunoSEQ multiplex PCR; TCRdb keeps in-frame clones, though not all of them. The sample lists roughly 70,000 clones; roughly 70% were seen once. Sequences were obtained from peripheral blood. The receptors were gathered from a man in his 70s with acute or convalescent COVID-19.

The CDR3 loop is CASSLERGEKLFF. DNA for the CDR3: TGCGCCAGCAGCTTGGAACGGGGGGAAAAACTGTTTTTT. This sequence joins TRBV5-1 and TRBJ1-4; D may be TRBD1 (5 bases). The V gene lost 0 bases and the J gene lost 8 bases, with 8 bases spanning the gap. The CDR3 contains 13 residues. Germline-derived CDR1 and CDR2 are SGHRS and YFSETQ.

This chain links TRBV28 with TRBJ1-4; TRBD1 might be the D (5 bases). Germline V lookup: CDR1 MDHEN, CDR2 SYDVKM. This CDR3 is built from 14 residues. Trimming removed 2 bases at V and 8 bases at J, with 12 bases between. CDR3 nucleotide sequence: TGTGCCAGCAGTTTACAGGGTATAGAGGAAAAACTGTTTTTT. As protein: CASSLQGIEEKLFF.

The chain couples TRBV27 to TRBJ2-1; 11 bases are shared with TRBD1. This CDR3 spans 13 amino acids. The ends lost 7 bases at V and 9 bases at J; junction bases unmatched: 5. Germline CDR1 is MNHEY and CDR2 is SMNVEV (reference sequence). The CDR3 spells CASTGTGGGEQFF. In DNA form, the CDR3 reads TGTGCCAGCACCGGGACAGGGGGGGGTGAGCAGTTCTTC.

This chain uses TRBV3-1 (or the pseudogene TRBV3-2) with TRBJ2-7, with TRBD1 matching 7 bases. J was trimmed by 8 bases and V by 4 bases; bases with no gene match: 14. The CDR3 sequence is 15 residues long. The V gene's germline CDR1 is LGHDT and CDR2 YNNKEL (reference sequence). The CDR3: CASSPVGQIPFKQYF. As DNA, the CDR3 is TGTGCCAGCAGCCCGGTGGGACAGATACCTTTCAAGCAGTACTTC.

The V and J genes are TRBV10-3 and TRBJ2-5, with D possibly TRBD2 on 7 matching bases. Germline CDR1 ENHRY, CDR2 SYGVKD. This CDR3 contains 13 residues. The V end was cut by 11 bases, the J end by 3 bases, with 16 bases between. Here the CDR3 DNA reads TGTGCCGTCGGGGGCGGGAGTAAAGAGACCCAGTACTTC. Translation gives CAVGGGSKETQYF.